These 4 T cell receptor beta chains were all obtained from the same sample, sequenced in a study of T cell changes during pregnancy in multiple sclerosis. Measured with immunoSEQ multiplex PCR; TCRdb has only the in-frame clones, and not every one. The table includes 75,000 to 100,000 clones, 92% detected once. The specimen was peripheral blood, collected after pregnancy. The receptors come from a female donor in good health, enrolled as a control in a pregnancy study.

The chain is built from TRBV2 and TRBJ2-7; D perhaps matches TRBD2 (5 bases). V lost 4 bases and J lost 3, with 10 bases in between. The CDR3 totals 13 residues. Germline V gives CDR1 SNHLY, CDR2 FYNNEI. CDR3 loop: CASSAFGLYEQYF. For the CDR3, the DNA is TGTGCCAGCAGTGCATTCGGACTCTACGAGCAGTACTTC.

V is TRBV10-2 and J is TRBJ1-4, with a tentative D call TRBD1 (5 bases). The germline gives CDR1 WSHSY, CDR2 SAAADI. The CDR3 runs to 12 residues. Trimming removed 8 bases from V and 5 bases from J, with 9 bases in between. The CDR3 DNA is TGCGCCAGCCGGGACTTCAATGAAAAACTGTTTTTT. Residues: CASRDFNEKLFF.

The CDR3 protein is CASSPPSGEEKLFF. The CDR3 coding sequence is TGTGCCAGCTCACCACCTTCAGGGGAGGAAAAACTGTTTTTT. J is TRBJ1-4 and V is TRBV18; D possibly corresponds to TRBD1 (6 bases). Germline assignment: CDR1 KGHSH and CDR2 LQKENI. The CDR3 length is 14 residues. Between the trimmed V and J ends, which lost 0 bases and 8 bases, there was a span of 10 bases.

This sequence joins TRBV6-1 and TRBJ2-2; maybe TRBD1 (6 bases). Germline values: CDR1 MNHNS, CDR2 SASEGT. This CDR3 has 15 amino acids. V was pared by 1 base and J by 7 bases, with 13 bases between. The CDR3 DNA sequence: TGTGCCAGCAGTGAAGTAGGGCAGGGGAGCGGGGAGCTGTTTTTT. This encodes CASSEVGQGSGELFF.